This entry lists 32 T cell receptor beta chains sequenced from one sample in a study of T-cell reconstitution after alpha-beta-depleted transplantation in children. This sample's TCRbeta library carried unique molecular identifier barcodes. TCRdb itself ran the PCR reads through MiXCR, one entry per CDR3 protein. The table has hundreds of thousands of distinct CDR3 sequences, roughly 18% seen once. The source was PBMCs, mostly from graft donor cells, collected 360 days after TCRalphabeta/CD19-depleted stem cell transplant. The source of these receptors is a male patient between 2 and 9 years old who had a stem cell transplant for acute lymphoblastic leukemia, so the T cells may come from the graft donor.

V and J are TRBV10-3 and TRBJ2-7; D may match TRBD1 or TRBD2 (5 bases each). CDR3 length: 12 amino acids. The V end was cut by 8 bases, the J end by 5 bases, with 13 bases between. CDR1 and CDR2 from the germline V gene are ENHRY and SYGVKD. The CDR3 sequence: CAIGAEGHEQYF. For the CDR3, the DNA is TGTGCCATCGGGGCCGAGGGTCACGAGCAGTACTTC.

This clonotype was found many times. The genes are TRBV5-8 and TRBJ2-1; 12 nucleotides line up with TRBD2. V shed 4 bases, J shed 4 bases, and the junction held 6 bases outside the gene matches. The CDR3 has 16 amino acids. Germline-derived CDR1 and CDR2 are SGHTS and YDEGEE. This CDR3 is CASSKGLAGLYNEQFF. The CDR3 DNA reads TGTGCCAGCAGCAAGGGACTAGCGGGCCTATACAATGAGCAGTTCTTC.

This clonotype was seen just once. The chain couples TRBV14 to TRBJ2-7; D is possibly TRBD2 (7 bases). With 6 bases removed from V and 3 bases from J, the gap between germline ends came to 12 bases. The V gene's germline CDR1 is SGHDN and CDR2 FVKESK. The CDR3 has 13 amino acids. In nucleotides, the CDR3 is TGTGCCAGCAGGGCCGGGGGGCACTACGAGCAGTACTTC. This encodes CASRAGGHYEQYF.

This clonotype was observed many times. J is TRBJ2-7 and V is TRBV6-5; 12 positions match TRBD2. V shed 5 bases, J shed 2 bases, and the junction held 4 bases outside the gene matches. Germline lookup yields CDR1 MNHEY and CDR2 SVGAGI. The CDR3 is 15 amino acids. CDR3 region: CASSRLAGETYEQYF. CDR3 in DNA: TGTGCCAGCAGTAGACTAGCGGGGGAAACCTACGAGCAGTACTTC.

The chain is built from TRBV12-3 or TRBV12-4 and TRBJ2-5, with 10 bases lining up with TRBD1. The trim removed 4 bases at V and 5 bases at J, leaving 7 bases unmatched. The CDR3 consists of 15 residues. The CDR3 region is CASSSPGQGKETQYF. The CDR3 DNA is TGTGCCAGCAGTTCCCCGGGACAGGGGAAGGAGACCCAGTACTTC.

A few counts support this clonotype. The chain links TRBV27 to TRBJ2-7, with D perhaps matching TRBD1 or TRBD2 (5 bases each). Trimming took 5 bases from V and 7 from J, leaving 21 bases between them. This CDR3 is built from 15 residues. Germline CDR1 and CDR2: MNHEY and SMNVEV (reference sequence). CDR3 nucleotide sequence: TGTGCCAGCAGTGAAATAAGGGACCCTAGGGAAGAGCAGTACTTC. Translation gives CASSEIRDPREEQYF.

Comment on this clonotype: Mismatch with germline at one junction end may stem from a read error. This chain connects TRBV24-1 to TRBJ2-3, with 9 bases that match TRBD1. CDR3 length equals 15 residues. Per germline, CDR1 KGHDR and CDR2 SFDVKD. The CDR3 DNA reads as TGTGCCTCCAGTGTGGGACAGGGAAGGACAGATACGCAGTATTTT. Translation gives CASSVGQGRTDTQYF.

The gene calls are TRBV2 and TRBJ2-7; D tentatively reads TRBD1 or TRBD2 (5 bases each). Germline assignment: CDR1 SNHLY and CDR2 FYNNEI. Trimming took 2 bases from V and 5 from J, leaving 13 bases between them. The CDR3 spans 14 residues. For the CDR3, the DNA is TGTGCCAGCAGTGAATGGTCGGGACCGAACGAGCAGTACTTC. Translated, it gives CASSEWSGPNEQYF.

This clonotype was counted between two and nine times. The chain links TRBV29-1 to TRBJ2-7, with D possibly being TRBD1 or TRBD2 (5 bases each). This CDR3 comprises 13 residues. V was shortened by 5 bases and J by 3 bases, with 14 bases between the two germline ends. Germline V gene data show CDR1 as SQVTM and CDR2 as ANQGSEA. The CDR3 loop reads CSVSGPGIYEQYF. The CDR3 region has the DNA TGCAGCGTTTCGGGGCCCGGAATCTACGAGCAGTACTTC.

The chain uses TRBV7-2 and TRBJ2-7, with TRBD2 matching over 10 bases. In germline, CDR1 is SGHTA, CDR2 FQGNSA. Losses at the gene ends were 4 bases for V and 0 bases for J; bases not matched to a gene: 6. The CDR3 spans 16 residues. CDR3 in DNA: TGTGCCAGCAGCTGGCCTAGCGGGGGCCACTCCTACGAGCAGTACTTC. It yields the protein CASSWPSGGHSYEQYF.

This sequence joins TRBV10-1 and TRBJ2-7; TRBD1 is a possible D gene (6 bases). V lost 3 bases and J 6 bases, leaving 12 bases between the germline ends. CDR1 and CDR2 (germline): WNHNN, SYGVQD (reference sequence). This CDR3 spans 13 amino acids. The DNA of the CDR3 is TGCGCCAGCAGTGAAGCAGGGGCAGGCGAGCAGTACTTC. It codes for CASSEAGAGEQYF.

CDR3 sequence reads: CAISDPRDRNNEQFF. Here the CDR3 DNA reads TGTGCCATCAGTGATCCTAGGGACAGAAACAATGAGCAGTTCTTC. The rearrangement uses TRBV10-3 and TRBJ2-1; 7 bases align to TRBD1. Germline V gene sequence: CDR1 ENHRY, CDR2 SYGVKD. J was trimmed by 5 bases and V by 3 bases; bases with no gene match: 7. This CDR3 comprises 15 residues.

This clonotype was found a few times. The chain joins TRBV7-2 to TRBJ2-7; D may be TRBD1 (7 bases). The CDR3 sequence is 15 residues long. CDR1 is SGHTA, CDR2 FQGNSA, per germline. The V end lost 5 bases, the J end lost 2 bases, and 16 bases lay between the germline ends. The CDR3 protein is CASSQGGGSPYEQYF. For the CDR3, the DNA is TGTGCCAGCAGCCAGGGGGGCGGGTCCCCCTACGAGCAGTACTTC.

The chain is built from TRBV6-2 or TRBV6-3 and TRBJ2-5; tentatively, D is TRBD2 (6 bases). CDR1 is MNHEY, CDR2 SVGEGT, per germline. The CDR3 runs to 16 residues. The V end lost 2 bases, the J end lost 2 bases, and 15 bases lay between the germline ends. The CDR3 bases are TGTGCCAGCAGTTACATGCGAGGAGGGAAGCAAGAGACCCAGTACTTC. Translated: CASSYMRGGKQETQYF.

This clonotype turned up a few times. The CDR3 region is CASSPNPTQETQYF. CDR3 coding DNA: TGTGCCAGCAGCCCGAATCCTACCCAAGAGACCCAGTACTTC. The genes are TRBV7-2 and TRBJ2-5; D call uncertain. The CDR3 runs to 14 residues. V was pared by 5 bases and J by 1 base, with 11 bases between. CDR1 SGHTA and CDR2 FQGNSA come from the germline V gene.

In its sample, this clonotype was seen a few times. The V call is TRBV11-2, the J call TRBJ2-5; 14 nucleotides agree with TRBD2. V shed 5 bases and J 1 base; nucleotides not matched to a gene: 9. The CDR3 length is 18 residues. Looked up from germline, CDR1 is SGHAT and CDR2 is FQNNGV. In DNA form, the CDR3 reads TGTGCCAGCAGCCTCCGGGGACTAGCGGGGGCTATCCAAGAGACCCAGTACTTC. Protein product: CASSLRGLAGAIQETQYF.

A few counts support this clonotype. V usage is TRBV7-6 and J usage is TRBJ1-1, with TRBD1 identical over 8 bases. Germline trimming cut 2 bases from V and 3 bases from J; bases unmatched to any gene: 5. The length of the CDR3 is 15 residues. Germline V gene data show CDR1 as SGHVS and CDR2 as FNYEAQ. The CDR3 region has the DNA TGTGCCAGCAGCTTAACCGGACAGGGCGACACTGAAGCTTTCTTT. Protein sequence: CASSLTGQGDTEAFF.

This sequence joins TRBV6-2 or TRBV6-3 and TRBJ1-5; D possibly corresponds to TRBD1 (6 bases). Germline V gene data show CDR1 as MNHEY and CDR2 as SVGEGT. Trimming removed 8 bases at V and 5 bases at J, with 10 bases between. The CDR3 sequence is 12 residues long. The CDR3 protein is CASGGAYQPQHF. Written as DNA, the CDR3 is TGTGCCAGCGGGGGGGCCTATCAGCCCCAGCATTTT.

The chain joins TRBV29-1 to TRBJ2-3, with D possibly being TRBD1 (5 bases). The CDR3 extends over 17 amino acids. CDR1 and CDR2 from the germline V gene are SQVTM and ANQGSEA. V gave up 0 bases and J gave up 0 bases, with 16 bases separating them. CDR3 region: CSVEDPTAPTSTDTQYF. The DNA for the CDR3 is TGCAGCGTTGAAGACCCGACAGCTCCCACAAGCACAGATACGCAGTATTTT.

The gene calls are TRBV28 and TRBJ2-7, with 9 bases matching TRBD1. The V segment lost 3 bases and the J segment 4 bases; nucleotides outside the gene matches: 4. Germline CDR1 reads MDHEN; CDR2 reads SYDVKM. The CDR3 totals 14 residues. The DNA for the CDR3 is TGTGCCAGCAGTTTCACAGGGGGCCGGTACGAGCAGTACTTC. Residues: CASSFTGGRYEQYF.

This clonotype has a handful of counts. The genes are TRBV13 and TRBJ1-4; D remains unclear. The CDR3 is 14 amino acids. Deletions cut 4 bases from V and 1 base from J, with 7 bases between. Germline CDR1 reads PRHDT; CDR2 reads FYEKMQ (reference sequence). As DNA, the CDR3 is TGTGCCAGCAGCTCCCTCCTAACTAATGAAAAACTGTTTTTT. Translation gives CASSSLLTNEKLFF.

This chain uses TRBV27 with TRBJ2-3; TRBD1 matches at 7 bases. The V gene's germline CDR1 is MNHEY and CDR2 SMNVEV (reference sequence). CDR3 length: 16 residues. J was trimmed by 0 bases and V by 5 bases; bases with no gene match: 8. CDR3 in DNA: TGTGCCAGCAGTCTGGGGACAGCTCCTAGCACAGATACGCAGTATTTT. Its translation: CASSLGTAPSTDTQYF.

Ten or more counts support this clonotype. The V and J genes are TRBV27 and TRBJ2-2; D uncertain. Germline values: CDR1 MNHEY, CDR2 SMNVEV (reference sequence). This CDR3 has 14 residues. V gave up 6 bases and J gave up 1 base, with 9 bases separating them. The CDR3 spells CASSPPGNTGELFF. The CDR3 region has the DNA TGTGCCAGCAGCCCCCCGGGGAACACCGGGGAGCTGTTTTTT.

This clonotype was seen only a few times. The chain recombines TRBV25-1 with TRBJ2-4; D is unresolved. Trimming took 7 bases from V and 7 from J, leaving 26 bases between them. The CDR3 has 17 amino acids. Germline CDR1 reads MGHDK; CDR2 reads SYGVNS. CDR3 DNA: TGTGCCAGCAAAAAGAGGTGTTTCGAAATAGCATGGAACATTCAGTACTTC. Translation gives CASKKRCFEIAWNIQYF.

The chain combines TRBV20-1 with TRBJ2-7; no clear D. Germline V gene data show CDR1 as DFQATT and CDR2 as SNEGSKA (reference sequence). The CDR3 contains 15 residues. Trimming cost V 0 bases and J 2 bases, with 14 bases left between them. The CDR3 reads CSARDLADQTYEQYF. CDR3 in DNA: TGCAGTGCTAGAGATTTGGCGGACCAGACCTACGAGCAGTACTTC.

The CDR3 DNA sequence: TGTGCCAGCAGGGCAATCAGACTCTCGGCCCTCACCGGGGAGCTGTTTTTT. The encoded protein is CASRAIRLSALTGELFF. This sequence joins TRBV28 and TRBJ2-2; D is unresolved. CDR3 length: 17 residues. V lost 6 bases and J lost 4, with 21 bases in between. Germline loops: CDR1 MDHEN, CDR2 SYDVKM.

This clonotype has ten or more counts. The chain links TRBV24-1 to TRBJ2-5, with unresolved D. The germline V gene encodes CDR1 KGHDR and CDR2 SFDVKD. Trimming stripped 12 bases from V and 3 bases from J, with 10 bases between. This CDR3 is built from 11 residues. The CDR3 coding sequence is TGTGCCGCCGGCGAGGAAGAGACCCAGTACTTC. This sequence encodes CAAGEEETQYF.

This clonotype was counted ten times or more. The chain has TRBV6-1 and TRBJ2-7; D perhaps matches TRBD2 (5 bases). Germline CDR1 MNHNS, CDR2 SASEGT. The V end lost 6 bases, the J end lost 2 bases, and 14 bases lay between the germline ends. CDR3 size: 14 residues. CDR3 DNA: TGTGCCAGCAGGGAGGCCGTGGGAACCTACGAGCAGTACTTC. Protein sequence: CASREAVGTYEQYF.

This clonotype has a handful of counts. This rearrangement joins TRBV4-3 to TRBJ2-2; D may be TRBD2 (6 bases). Germline assignment: CDR1 LGHNA and CDR2 YSLEER. This CDR3 region has 17 residues. V lost 0 bases, J lost 1 base, and 12 bases lay in between. The CDR3 loop is CASSQDRDSWNTGELFF. The CDR3, as DNA: TGCGCCAGCAGCCAAGACCGGGACTCCTGGAACACCGGGGAGCTGTTTTTT.

The chain recombines TRBV29-1 with TRBJ2-4; D call uncertain. In germline, CDR1 is SQVTM, CDR2 ANQGSEA. Trimming took off 5 bases at V and 8 bases at J, with 10 bases between the two ends. CDR3 length: 11 amino acids. The CDR3 DNA reads as TGCAGCGTTCGGGTAATAGACATTCAGTACTTC. Translated: CSVRVIDIQYF.

The gene calls are TRBV27 and TRBJ2-2; D unclear. Germline-derived CDR1 and CDR2 are MNHEY and SMNVEV (reference sequence). V was clipped by 6 bases and J by 5 bases, with 7 bases between them. The CDR3 loop spans 12 amino acids. In DNA, the CDR3 is TGTGCCAGCAGGGGAAGGACCGGGGAGCTGTTTTTT. This gives the protein CASRGRTGELFF.

Many counts were recorded for this clonotype. This rearrangement joins TRBV20-1 to TRBJ1-1; D uncertain. V was pared by 5 bases and J by 8 bases, with 9 bases between. The CDR3 contains 10 residues. Germline V gene data show CDR1 as DFQATT and CDR2 as SNEGSKA (reference sequence). The CDR3 protein is CSALSSEAFF. In DNA, the CDR3 is TGCAGTGCTCTTTCGTCGGAAGCTTTCTTT.